Shown below are 9 T cell receptor beta chains from a single sample sequenced in a study of graft-versus-host responses after intestinal transplantation. For these receptors, no antigen is known. The method was immunoSEQ multiplex PCR; TCRdb's version includes in-frame clones alone and lacks a portion of them. The sample consists of 130,000 to 150,000 clones, nearly 95% of them appearing once. The sample consisted of unstimulated CD4+ T cells sorted from spleen or lymph node cells, taken before intestinal transplant. The receptors were sampled from a human donor who received an intestinal transplant.

V and J are TRBV7-3 and TRBJ2-4, with unresolved D. Germline CDR1 is SGHTA and CDR2 is FQGTGA. The CDR3 is 14 amino acids. V was cut by 5 bases and J by 0 bases, with 8 bases left in between. CDR3 sequence (DNA): TGTGCCAGCAGCGACGGAATAGCCAAAAACATTCAGTACTTC. Translated: CASSDGIAKNIQYF.

The J gene is TRBJ2-7, the V gene TRBV29-1; 9 bases line up with TRBD1. The trim removed 7 bases at V and 2 bases at J, leaving 6 bases unmatched. CDR3 length: 13 amino acids. CDR1 and CDR2 (germline): SQVTM, ANQGSEA. This CDR3 is CSATGTGTYEQYF. For the CDR3, the DNA is TGCAGCGCCACTGGGACAGGGACCTACGAGCAGTACTTC.

This clone was observed a single time. This rearrangement joins TRBV5-4 to TRBJ2-7; 11 bases align to TRBD1. V lost 4 bases, J lost 0 bases, and 9 bases stayed unmatched. Germline-derived CDR1 and CDR2 are SGHNT and YYREEE (reference sequence). This CDR3 is built from 17 residues. The CDR3 DNA reads as TGTGCCAGCAGCCTCAGAAGGGGACAGGGGGGCTCCTACGAGCAGTACTTC. This sequence encodes CASSLRRGQGGSYEQYF.

The chain uses TRBV5-1 and TRBJ2-7, with 8 bases that match TRBD2. This CDR3 spans 15 amino acids. Germline CDR1 and CDR2: SGHRS and YFSETQ. The trim removed 0 bases at V and 4 bases at J, leaving 6 bases unmatched. CDR3 sequence reads: CASSLVSGSTYEQYF. In nucleotides, the CDR3 is TGCGCCAGCAGCTTGGTGAGCGGGAGCACTTACGAGCAGTACTTC.

V usage is TRBV19 and J usage is TRBJ2-7, with TRBD1 identical over 9 bases. This CDR3 spans 15 amino acids. Germline V gives CDR1 LNHDA, CDR2 SQIVND (reference sequence). Trimming removed 5 bases from V and 2 bases from J; junction bases left unmatched: 7. The CDR3 DNA sequence: TGTGCCAGTAGTCGGACAGGGGAGATTGCCTACGAGCAGTACTTC. This translates into CASSRTGEIAYEQYF.

The V and J genes are TRBV6-5 and TRBJ1-3, with D perhaps matching TRBD1 (5 bases). The V end lost 6 bases, the J end lost 8 bases, and 14 bases lay between the germline ends. Germline V gives CDR1 MNHEY, CDR2 SVGAGI. This CDR3 is 13 amino acids long. The CDR3 here is CASRAEGKDTIYF. The DNA of the CDR3 is TGTGCCAGCAGGGCGGAGGGGAAGGACACCATATATTTT.

The chain links TRBV7-2 to TRBJ1-1, with TRBD1 identical over 8 bases. CDR1 is SGHTA, CDR2 FQGNSA, per germline. This CDR3 contains 15 residues. V dropped 0 bases and J dropped 4; count of bases not matched to a gene: 4. CDR3 coding DNA: TGTGCCAGCAGCTTAGCGCAGGGGGCGGTCACTGAAGCTTTCTTT. Amino acids: CASSLAQGAVTEAFF. Looking up the rest from reference TRBV7-2 and TRBJ1-1 gives the full variable domain: GAGVSQSPSNKVTEKGKDVELRCDPISGHTALYWYRQSLGQGLEFLIYFQGNSAPDKSGLPSDRFSAERTGGSVSTLTIQRTQQEDSAVYLCASSLAQGAVTEAFFGQGTRLTVV.

This chain joins TRBV28 and TRBJ2-3, with D maybe TRBD1 (6 bases). Trimming removed 6 bases at V and 3 bases at J, with 19 bases between. The germline V gene encodes CDR1 MDHEN and CDR2 SYDVKM. The CDR3 spans 16 residues. CDR3 sequence: CASSRIAGTRTDTQYF. Written as DNA, the CDR3 is TGTGCCAGCAGCCGGATCGCCGGGACAAGGACAGATACGCAGTATTTT.

V is TRBV7-3 and J is TRBJ2-1; weak D call: TRBD2 (6 bases). The length of the CDR3 is 16 residues. Between the trimmed V and J ends, which lost 1 base and 2 bases, there was a span of 12 bases. Germline V gives CDR1 SGHTA, CDR2 FQGTGA. In nucleotides, the CDR3 is TGTGCCAGCAGCTTAATCGGCGGGATTCCCTACAATGAGCAGTTCTTC. This gives the protein CASSLIGGIPYNEQFF.